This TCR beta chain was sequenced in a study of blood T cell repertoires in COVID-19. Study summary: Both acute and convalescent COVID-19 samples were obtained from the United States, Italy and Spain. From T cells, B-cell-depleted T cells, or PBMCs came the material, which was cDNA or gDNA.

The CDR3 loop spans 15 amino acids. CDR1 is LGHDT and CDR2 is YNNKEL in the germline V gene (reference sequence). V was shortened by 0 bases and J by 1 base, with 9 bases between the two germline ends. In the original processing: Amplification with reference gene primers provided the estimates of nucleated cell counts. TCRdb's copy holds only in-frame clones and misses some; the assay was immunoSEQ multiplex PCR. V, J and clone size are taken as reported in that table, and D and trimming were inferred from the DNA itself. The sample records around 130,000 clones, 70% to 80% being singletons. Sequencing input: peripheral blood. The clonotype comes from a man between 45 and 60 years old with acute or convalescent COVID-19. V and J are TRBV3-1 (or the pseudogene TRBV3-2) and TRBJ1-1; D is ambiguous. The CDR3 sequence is CASSQEGGSNTEAFF. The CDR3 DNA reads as TGTGCCAGCAGCCAAGAGGGAGGCTCGAACACTGAAGCTTTCTTT.